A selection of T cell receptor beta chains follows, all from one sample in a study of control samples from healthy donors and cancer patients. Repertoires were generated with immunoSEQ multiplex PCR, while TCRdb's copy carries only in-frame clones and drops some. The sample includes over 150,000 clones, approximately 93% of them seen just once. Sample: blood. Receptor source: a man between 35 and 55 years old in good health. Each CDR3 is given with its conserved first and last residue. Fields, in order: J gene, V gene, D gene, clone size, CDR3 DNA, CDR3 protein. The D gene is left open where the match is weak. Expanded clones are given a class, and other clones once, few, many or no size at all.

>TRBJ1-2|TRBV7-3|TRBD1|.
TGTGCCAGCAGCCCCGGGACAGGGACAGACTATGGCTACACCTTC
CASSPGTGTDYGYTF
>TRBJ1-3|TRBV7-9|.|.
TGTGCCAGCACCGACGCCCTGACTGGAAACACCATATATTTT
CASTDALTGNTIYF
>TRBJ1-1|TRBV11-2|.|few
TGTGCCAGCAGCTTACTGGGGACTGAAGCTTTCTTT
CASSLLGTEAFF
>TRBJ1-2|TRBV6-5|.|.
TGTGCCAGCAGTTACTCGTCTATCCCATTGAACTATGGCTACACCTTC
CASSYSSIPLNYGYTF
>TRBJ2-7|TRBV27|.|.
TGTGCCAGCAGTCCCTCCCTAGCGAGGGCCCTCTACGAGCAGTACTTC
CASSPSLARALYEQYF
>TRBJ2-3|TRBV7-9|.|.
TGTGCCAGCAGCCCCCTTCCGGGAGTAGATACGCAGTATTTT
CASSPLPGVDTQYF
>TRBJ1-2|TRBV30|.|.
TGTGCCTGGATGAGGGGGTCAGGAGGCTACACCTTC
CAWMRGSGGYTF
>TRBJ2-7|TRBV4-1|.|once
TGCGCCAGCAGCCAACGGGTGGGTTCCTACGAGCAGTACTTC
CASSQRVGSYEQYF
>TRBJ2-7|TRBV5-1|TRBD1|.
TGCGCCAGCAGTAAAGGGGACAGCTCCTACGAGCAGTACTTC
CASSKGDSSYEQYF
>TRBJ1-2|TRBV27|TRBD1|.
TGTGCCAGCAGTCGTACAGGGGGAAGTAACTATGGCTACACCTTC
CASSRTGGSNYGYTF
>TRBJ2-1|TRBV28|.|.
TGTGCCAGCAGCCTGGGGGGGGGCCCAACCAATGAGCAGTTCTTC
CASSLGGGPTNEQFF
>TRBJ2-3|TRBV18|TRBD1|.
TGTGCCAGCTCACCACTTACAGGGGTTAGGGCAGATACGCAGTATTTT
CASSPLTGVRADTQYF
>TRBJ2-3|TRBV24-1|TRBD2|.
TGTGCCACCAGTGGATCCAGGACTAGCGGTTCAGATACGCAGTATTTT
CATSGSRTSGSDTQYF
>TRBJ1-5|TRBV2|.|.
TGTGCCAGCAGCCAAAAAAGTAGCAATCAGCCCCAGCATTTT
CASSQKSSNQPQHF
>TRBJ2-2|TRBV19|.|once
TGTGCCAGTAGTATTAGTCTCGGGCTAGCGAACACCGGGGAGCTGTTTTTT
CASSISLGLANTGELFF
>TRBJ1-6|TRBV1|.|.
TGCACCAGCAGCCGCCTGGACAGGACCTCTAGATATAATTCACCCCTCCACTTT
CTSSRLDRTSRYNSPLHF
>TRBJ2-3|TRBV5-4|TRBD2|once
TGTGCCAGCAGCGAACCTCTAGCGGGGATCTCCTATTTT
CASSEPLAGISYF
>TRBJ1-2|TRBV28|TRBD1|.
TGTGCCAGCAGACACCCTGACAGGGAAAAGGGCTACACCTTC
CASRHPDREKGYTF
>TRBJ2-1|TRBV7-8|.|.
TGTGCCAGCAGCTCTACTGACACCCCCGTCGGGCGGTTCTTC
CASSSTDTPVGRFF
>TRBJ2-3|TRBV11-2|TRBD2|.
TGTGCCAGCAGCCCCCCGGGACTAGCGGGGGGCACAGATACGCAGTATTTT
CASSPPGLAGGTDTQYF
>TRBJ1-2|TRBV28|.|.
TGTGCCAGCAGTTTATTGCAGGGGTACGGCTACACCTTC
CASSLLQGYGYTF
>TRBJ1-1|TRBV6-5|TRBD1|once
TGTGCCAGCAGTTTGGACAGGGGGCGGGAAGCTTTCTTT
CASSLDRGREAFF
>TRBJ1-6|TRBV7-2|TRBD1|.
TGTGCCAGCAGCCCCGGGACAGGCCGACCCCTCCACTTT
CASSPGTGRPLHF
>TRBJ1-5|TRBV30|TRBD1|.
TGTGCCTGGAGTGCCGGGACAGGGGATCAGCCCCAGCATTTT
CAWSAGTGDQPQHF
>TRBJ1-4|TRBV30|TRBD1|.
TGTGCCTGGAGTTCAGGGGGCGCGCGGGGGGTTAATGAAAAACTGTTTTTT
CAWSSGGARGVNEKLFF
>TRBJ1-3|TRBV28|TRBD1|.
TGTGCCAGCATCCGACAGGGCTCTGGAAACACCATATATTTT
CASIRQGSGNTIYF
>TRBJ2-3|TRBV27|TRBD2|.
TGTGCCAGCAGTTCCCTGGGACTAGCGGGGGGACCCCTCACAGATACGCAGTATTTT
CASSSLGLAGGPLTDTQYF
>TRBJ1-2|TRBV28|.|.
TGTGCCAGCAGTTACCGTTTTAAGCGGTCTAACTATGGCTACACCTTC
CASSYRFKRSNYGYTF
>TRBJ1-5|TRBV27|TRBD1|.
TGTGCCAGCAGTTTATTTTTCGGGACAGGCAATCAGCCCCAGCATTTT
CASSLFFGTGNQPQHF
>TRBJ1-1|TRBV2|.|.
TGTGCCAGCGGAAAAACAGGGACCACTGAAGCTTTCTTT
CASGKTGTTEAFF
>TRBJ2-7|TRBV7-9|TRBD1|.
TGTGCCAGCAGCCGGCCAGGGGGATACGAGCAGTACTTC
CASSRPGGYEQYF
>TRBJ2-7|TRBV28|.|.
TGTGCCAGCAGTTTAGGGGGGCCCAGGGAGCAGTACTTC
CASSLGGPREQYF
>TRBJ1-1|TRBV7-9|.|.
TGTGCCAGCAGCCCTCCCGGGGGTAAGTCTGAAGCTTTCTTT
CASSPPGGKSEAFF
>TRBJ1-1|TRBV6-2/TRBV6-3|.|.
TGTGCCAGCAGCCCGCCCTACTTACAGGGCGCGAACACTGAAGCTTTCTTT
CASSPPYLQGANTEAFF
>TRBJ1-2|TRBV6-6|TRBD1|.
TGTGCCAGCAGCAATGGACAGGGGGCAAGAGGCTACACCTTC
CASSNGQGARGYTF
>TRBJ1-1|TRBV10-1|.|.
TGCGCCAGCAGTGGGACCGCGGAAAACACTGAAGCTTTCTTT
CASSGTAENTEAFF
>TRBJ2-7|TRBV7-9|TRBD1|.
TGTGCCAGCAGCTTAGGAGGGGGCCCCTACGAGCAGTACTTC
CASSLGGGPYEQYF
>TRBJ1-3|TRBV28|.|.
TGTGCCAGCATCGGCGGGGGCGGAAACACCATATATTTT
CASIGGGGNTIYF
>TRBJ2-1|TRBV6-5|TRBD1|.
TGTGCCAGCAGGGGACAGGGCCACAATGAGCAGTTCTTC
CASRGQGHNEQFF
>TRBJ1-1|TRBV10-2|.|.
TGCGCCAGCAGTGAACACAACCCTACGAACACTGAAGCTTTCTTT
CASSEHNPTNTEAFF
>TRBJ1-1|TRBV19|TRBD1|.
TGTGCCAGTAGTAAGTCCGGGACAGGGACACCTGAAGCTTTCTTT
CASSKSGTGTPEAFF
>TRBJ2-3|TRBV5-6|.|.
TGTGCCAGCAGCTTCGGGGTTTTGGGCACAGATACGCAGTATTTT
CASSFGVLGTDTQYF
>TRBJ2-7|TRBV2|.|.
TGTGCCAGCAGTGACGAGGGGGGGCGGAGGTACGAGCAGTACTTC
CASSDEGGRRYEQYF
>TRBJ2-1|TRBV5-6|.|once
TGTGCCAGCAGTTCGTTAGGGGGGACAAACAATGAGCAGTTCTTC
CASSSLGGTNNEQFF
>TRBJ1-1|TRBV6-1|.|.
TGTGCCAGCAGTGAAGACAGTGTGATGTCTTTCTTT
CASSEDSVMSFF
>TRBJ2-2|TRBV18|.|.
TGTGCCAGCTCGTCACAGGAGAACGGGGAGCTGTTTTTT
CASSSQENGELFF
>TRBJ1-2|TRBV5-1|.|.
TGCGCCAGCAGCTTGGAAGGGGGAGGGATCTACACCTTC
CASSLEGGGIYTF
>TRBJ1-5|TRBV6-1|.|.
TGTGCCAGCAGTGAAACCTTCCAGGGGAGATTTAATCAGCCCCAGCATTTT
CASSETFQGRFNQPQHF